This TCR beta chain was found in a study of blood T cell repertoires in COVID-19. Study-level information: The United States, Italy and Spain were the sources of the acute and convalescent COVID-19 samples.

V was clipped by 4 bases and J by 3 bases, with 14 bases between them. This CDR3 is built from 16 residues. Germline V lookup: CDR1 KGHDR, CDR2 SFDVKD. Clones were sequenced by immunoSEQ multiplex PCR, and TCRdb holds only the in-frame ones, with some missing. The sample includes about 200,000 clones, approximately 82% of them seen just once. Living in 24 US areas, the participants were between roughly 18 and 89 years of age. Donors were grouped by their self-reported clinical history. This rearrangement joins TRBV24-1 to TRBJ2-2; TRBD2 is a possible D gene (5 bases). The sequence was obtained from a woman aged 60-70 years with acute COVID-19. Material for sequencing was PBMCs or T cells enriched from blood (not recorded which). The CDR3 DNA reads as TGTGCCACCAGTGACCTACGAGCGGTAGACACCGGGGAGCTGTTTTTT. Translation gives CATSDLRAVDTGELFF.